This T cell receptor (beta chain) was found in a study of radiation and T cells in renal cell carcinoma. Time point noted: blood 4 weeks post-SBRT, at nephrectomy. The sample's treatment: 15 Gy SBRT to primary tumor, nephrectomy 4 weeks later. Serial blood draws occurred at baseline and 2 and 4 weeks post-SBRT. The tumor was a clear cell renal cell carcinoma. Broader study findings: Top tumor clonotypes rose in blood 2 weeks post-radiation, then contracted.

This clone was observed a few times. The target antigen is unknown. The repertoire was sequenced with immunoSEQ multiplex PCR; TCRdb's copy has only in-frame clones and lacks some. This table holds around 95,000 clones, around 84% found once. This TCR derives from a man in his fifties or sixties with renal cell carcinoma. This specimen consisted of blood, obtained from a patient whose treatment included radiotherapy and nephrectomy.

In nucleotides, the CDR3 is TGCGCCAGCAGCCGGGGACTAGCGGGGATTAGCACAGATACGCAGTATTTT. The encoded protein is CASSRGLAGISTDTQYF. The chain combines TRBV5-1 with TRBJ2-3, with 13 bases identical to TRBD2. Germline CDR1 and CDR2: SGHRS and YFSETQ. The CDR3 loop spans 17 amino acids. V was pared by 4 bases and J by 0 bases, with 5 bases of the junction left unmatched.